This TCR beta chain came from a study of spatial heterogeneity in lung cancer. As to time point: sample taken at primary tumor resection. Whole RNA came from tumor, nontumor lung or frozen PBMC and was sequenced without being sorted. CDR3 length: 15 amino acids. Germline CDR1 is MNHEY and CDR2 is SVGEGT. The V end lost 6 bases, the J end lost 6 bases, and 18 bases lay between the germline ends. TCRdb re-analysed the 5' RACE reads in MiXCR, keeping a single row per CDR3 protein. The table has about 78,000 distinct CDR3 sequences, roughly 8% seen once. This clonotype was seen only a few times. The rearrangement links TRBV6-2 or TRBV6-3 to TRBJ1-5; D is perhaps TRBD1 (5 bases). The TCR was taken from a male donor with early-stage non-small cell lung cancer. The specimen comprised PBMCs, sampled at surgery. The CDR3 DNA sequence: TGTGCCAGCAGCCTTGGTGGCAGGGCGGGTCAGCCCCAGCATTTT. Translating gives CASSLGGRAGQPQHF.